This T cell receptor beta chain was recovered during a study of blood T cell repertoires in COVID-19. Assay: immunoSEQ multiplex PCR; the TCRdb copy retains only in-frame clones and omits some. The table records approximately 200,000 clones, over 80% of them present only once. The CDR3 spans 15 residues. Germline V lookup: CDR1 MNHEY, CDR2 SMNVEV (reference sequence). Trimming removed 3 bases at V and 7 bases at J, with 13 bases between. The V gene is TRBV27, the J gene TRBJ1-6; unclear D gene. The sample was peripheral blood. The sequence came from a human donor in a cohort sampled during active COVID-19. The CDR3 region has the DNA TGTGCCAGCAGTTTGCTTGAGGCCCAGAATTCACCCCTCCACTTT. As protein: CASSLLEAQNSPLHF.